This T cell receptor (beta chain) was profiled in a study of blood T cell repertoires in COVID-19. Study as a whole: The samples span acute and convalescent COVID-19 from the United States, Italy and Spain. The cDNA or gDNA used as material had been derived from T cells, B-cell-depleted T cells, or PBMCs.

Germline CDR1 SEHNR, CDR2 FQNEAQ (reference sequence). This CDR3 is built from 19 residues. Germline trimming cut 1 base from V and 2 bases from J; bases unmatched to any gene: 13. In the original workflow: Reference gene primer amplification yielded estimated nucleated cell counts. Method: immunoSEQ multiplex PCR; TCRdb's copy keeps in-frame clones and lacks some. For V, J and clone size, that table is used; D and trimming come from the DNA. The sample records 30,000 to 45,000 clones, roughly 80% being singletons. The sample consisted of peripheral blood. The chain carries TRBV7-9 and TRBJ2-1; 8 bases match TRBD1. This TCR was sampled from a man between 60 and 75 years old in a cohort sampled during active COVID-19. Here the CDR3 DNA reads TGTGCCAGCAGCTTAGGGACAGGGAAGTCCCTAGCCCCCTACAATGAGCAGTTCTTC. It encodes CASSLGTGKSLAPYNEQFF.